The rows below give T cell receptor beta chains drawn from one sample of a study of cytomegalovirus exposure and HLA in healthy donors. The data were produced by immunoSEQ multiplex PCR, yet TCRdb's version contains in-frame clones alone and is incomplete. Altogether around 110,000 clones are present, roughly three fifths being singletons, with the ten largest covering about 8.3%. The sample comprised PBMCs. These receptors came from a woman aged 40 to 50 in good health and CMV-seropositive. The CDR3 runs from the conserved cysteine through the conserved F or W.

CDR3aa	v_gene	j_gene	len
CASSSGRHHEQYF	TRBV7-8	TRBJ2-7	13
CASSSGRQGNLQPQHF	TRBV7-8	TRBJ1-5	16
CASSLSTIRQSSYEQYF	TRBV28	TRBJ2-7	17
CASSGTALQETQYF	TRBV7-9	TRBJ2-5	14
CASSRGEGETQYF	TRBV7-3	TRBJ2-5	13
CASSQGHGSGETQYF	TRBV4-1	TRBJ2-5	15
CASSDSTPLIMNTGELFF	TRBV27	TRBJ2-2	18
CASSLQAQGSYEQYF	TRBV19	TRBJ2-7	15
CASRRDVFSGNTIYF	TRBV19	TRBJ1-3	15
CASSLLTEAFF	TRBV11-2	TRBJ1-1	11
CASSTLAGTQETQYF	TRBV6-6	TRBJ2-5	15
CASSPQGRLAKNIQYF	TRBV18	TRBJ2-4	16
CASSLSAVLSYNSPLHF	TRBV28	TRBJ1-6	17
CASSGDRRQETQYF	TRBV5-1	TRBJ2-5	14
CASSLGGASSPLHF	TRBV5-1	TRBJ1-6	14
CASSYSWTSDTGELFF	TRBV6-5	TRBJ2-2	16
CASRATIGGPLPEQYF	TRBV28	TRBJ2-7	16
CASRGQGAGANVLTF	TRBV6-1	TRBJ2-6	15
CASSYQRQGSYEQYF	TRBV6-5	TRBJ2-7	15
CASGADISYEQYF	TRBV28	TRBJ2-7	13